Following are 29 T cell receptor beta chains from one sample sequenced in a study of OX40 agonist ivuxolimab in advanced cancers. The assay was immunoSEQ multiplex PCR, and TCRdb's table has in-frame clones only and misses some. This sample has 70,000 to 75,000 clones, with about 86% found just once. This sample comprised CD4+ or CD8+ T cells sorted from blood, obtained in a trial of the OX40 agonist ivuxolimab. The receptors derive from an adult with an advanced solid tumor such as melanoma, head and neck, liver or kidney cancer.

This chain joins TRBV5-1 and TRBJ2-1, with TRBD1 matching over 10 bases. This CDR3 comprises 16 residues. Germline CDR1 and CDR2: SGHRS and YFSETQ. Germline trimming cut 1 base from V and 7 bases from J; bases unmatched to any gene: 8. The CDR3, as DNA: TGCGCCAGCAGCTTGAGGTTCGGGACAGGGGTAAATGAGCAGTTCTTC. Translating it yields CASSLRFGTGVNEQFF.

This chain connects TRBV6-5 to TRBJ1-2, with 10 bases that match TRBD1. After removal of 5 bases from V and 3 bases from J, the junction contained 3 bases not matched to a gene. The CDR3 sequence is 14 residues long. Germline V gene lookup returns CDR1 MNHEY and CDR2 SVGAGI. CDR3 protein: CASSRTGGDYGYTF. In nucleotides, the CDR3 is TGTGCCAGCAGTCGGACAGGGGGTGACTATGGCTACACCTTC.

V usage is TRBV7-3 and J usage is TRBJ2-2; no reliable D call. Germline V gene sequence: CDR1 SGHTA, CDR2 FQGTGA. Trimming took off 5 bases at V and 0 bases at J, with 7 bases between the two ends. This CDR3 region has 14 residues. DNA of the CDR3: TGTGCCAGCAGCACAGACGCGAACACCGGGGAGCTGTTTTTT. It specifies CASSTDANTGELFF. Using reference TRBV7-3 and TRBJ2-2 for the parts outside the CDR3, the full variable domain is GAGVSQTPSNKVTEKGKYVELRCDPISGHTALYWYRQSLGQGPEFLIYFQGTGAADDSGLPNDRFFAVRPEGSVSTLKIQRTERGDSAVYLCASSTDANTGELFFGEGSRLTVL.

The CDR3 region is CASSLAGDLNEKLFF. The CDR3 nucleotides read TGTGCCAGCAGCTTAGCGGGGGACCTTAATGAAAAACTGTTTTTT. The chain couples TRBV7-8 to TRBJ1-4, with TRBD1 as a possible D gene (5 bases). The germline gives CDR1 SGHVS, CDR2 FQNEAQ. The CDR3 covers 15 residues. Trimming cost V 0 bases and J 4 bases, with 9 bases left between them.

This chain uses TRBV19 with TRBJ2-1; no reliable D call. The CDR3 is 15 amino acids. Trimming removed 3 bases at V and 0 bases at J, with 9 bases between. Germline CDR1 is LNHDA and CDR2 is SQIVND (reference sequence). This chain's CDR3 is CASSIGDDSYNEQFF. The CDR3 coding sequence is TGTGCCAGTAGTATTGGAGACGACTCCTACAATGAGCAGTTCTTC.

The V and J genes are TRBV10-1 and TRBJ2-3; D is unclear. Germline CDR1 WNHNN, CDR2 SYGVQD (reference sequence). V was shortened by 2 bases and J by 3 bases, with 9 bases between the two germline ends. The CDR3 loop spans 14 amino acids. In nucleotides, the CDR3 is TGCGCCAGCAGTGAGCAAGGGCCAACAGATACGCAGTATTTT. The encoded protein is CASSEQGPTDTQYF.

CDR3 protein: CASSPTASSYNEQFF. CDR3 nucleotide sequence: TGCGCCAGCAGCCCAACGGCAAGCTCCTACAATGAGCAGTTCTTC. This chain uses TRBV5-1 with TRBJ2-1; no clear D. This CDR3 region has 15 residues. CDR1 and CDR2 (germline): SGHRS, YFSETQ. The ends were cut back, 4 bases at V and 0 bases at J, with 11 bases in the middle.

The V gene is TRBV7-8, the J gene TRBJ2-1, with TRBD1 identical over 7 bases. Germline CDR1 SGHVS, CDR2 FQNEAQ. V lost 3 bases, J lost 5 bases, and 4 bases stayed unmatched. The CDR3 totals 14 residues. This CDR3 is CASSLAGGNNEQFF. The CDR3 DNA reads TGTGCCAGCAGCTTGGCAGGGGGTAACAATGAGCAGTTCTTC.

The chain has TRBV5-1 and TRBJ2-3; 9 nucleotides align to TRBD2. This CDR3 region has 15 residues. CDR1 and CDR2 (germline): SGHRS, YFSETQ. V lost 5 bases and J lost 5; bases outside the gene matches: 9. CDR3 amino acids: CASRLTGGGGDTQYF. DNA for the CDR3: TGCGCCAGCAGGCTTACTGGCGGGGGGGGAGATACGCAGTATTTT.

The J gene is TRBJ2-7, the V gene TRBV10-3, with unresolved D. Germline-derived CDR1 and CDR2 are ENHRY and SYGVKD. V was cut by 6 bases and J by 5 bases, with 17 bases left in between. This CDR3 is built from 14 residues. CDR3 DNA: TGTGCCATCAGAGGAAAGGAGCCCCTAGACGAGCAGTACTTC. Translating gives CAIRGKEPLDEQYF.

This chain joins TRBV2 and TRBJ2-5; D is undetermined. The germline V gene encodes CDR1 SNHLY and CDR2 FYNNEI. With 6 bases removed from V and 5 bases from J, the gap between germline ends came to 7 bases. The CDR3 loop spans 11 amino acids. CDR3 nucleotides: TGTGCCAGCAGATTCAGGGAGACCCAGTACTTC. It specifies CASRFRETQYF.

The chain joins TRBV14 to TRBJ1-2, with no clear D. V was clipped by 4 bases and J by 4 bases, with 10 bases between them. Germline V CDR1 and CDR2: SGHDN, FVKESK. The CDR3 totals 13 residues. CDR3 nucleotides: TGTGCCAGCAGCCCCGGACCAATCTATGGCTACACCTTC. This encodes CASSPGPIYGYTF.

The chain carries TRBV25-1 and TRBJ2-5; D possibly corresponds to TRBD2 (6 bases). Germline CDR1 and CDR2: MGHDK and SYGVNS. V lost 2 bases to trimming and J lost 5 bases, with 15 bases between them. This CDR3 has 15 residues. This chain's CDR3 is CASSEGGLIGETQYF. Written as DNA, the CDR3 is TGTGCCAGCAGTGAAGGGGGACTCATAGGGGAGACCCAGTACTTC.

The chain joins TRBV28 to TRBJ2-7; D may be TRBD1 or TRBD2 (6 bases each). Germline CDR1 is MDHEN and CDR2 is SYDVKM. V lost 2 bases to trimming and J lost 3 bases, with 11 bases between them. CDR3 size: 14 residues. CDR3 sequence reads: CASSLTGGVYEQYF. CDR3 coding DNA: TGTGCCAGCAGTTTAACCGGGGGCGTCTACGAGCAGTACTTC.

V gene TRBV5-1 combines with J gene TRBJ2-3; unclear D gene. Germline-derived CDR1 and CDR2 are SGHRS and YFSETQ. With 5 bases removed from V and 3 bases from J, the gap between germline ends came to 13 bases. The CDR3 is 14 amino acids. CDR3 sequence (DNA): TGCGCCAGCAGACTTGTTCAGGCTACAGATACGCAGTATTTT. Its translation is CASRLVQATDTQYF.

The CDR3 DNA sequence: TGTGCCAGTAGGGGGACACCTTCTAACTATGGCTACACCTTC. Its translation: CASRGTPSNYGYTF. The chain combines TRBV19 with TRBJ1-2, with TRBD1 as a possible D gene (6 bases). V gave up 6 bases and J gave up 0 bases, with 11 bases separating them. CDR3 size: 14 residues. Germline V gene data show CDR1 as LNHDA and CDR2 as SQIVND (reference sequence).

This CDR3 reads CASRALDYGYTF. CDR3 nucleotides: TGTGCCAGCAGGGCGCTGGACTATGGCTACACCTTC. This chain connects TRBV2 to TRBJ1-2; D call uncertain. The germline V gene has CDR1 SNHLY and CDR2 FYNNEI. V was trimmed by 6 bases and J by 3 bases, leaving 8 bases between them. The CDR3 has 12 amino acids. The full variable domain, in which reference TRBV2 and TRBJ1-2 provide the parts outside the CDR3, is EPEVTQTPSHQVTQMGQEVILRCVPISNHLYFYWYRQILGQKVEFLVSFYNNEISEKSEIFDDQFSVERPDGSNFTLKIRSTKLEDSAMYFCASRALDYGYTFGSGTRLTVV.

This rearrangement joins TRBV19 to TRBJ2-2; 7 positions match TRBD2. The junction had 8 bases not matched to a gene; V was cut back by 10 bases and J by 0 bases. The CDR3 consists of 15 residues. Germline-derived CDR1 and CDR2 are LNHDA and SQIVND (reference sequence). Written as DNA, the CDR3 is TGTGCCACCTCGGGGACTACCGCGAACACCGGGGAGCTGTTTTTT. As protein: CATSGTTANTGELFF.

The V and J genes are TRBV28 and TRBJ2-7; 9 nucleotides match TRBD1. J lost 2 bases, V lost 5 bases, and 10 bases had no gene match. Germline CDR1 MDHEN, CDR2 SYDVKM. This CDR3 region has 16 residues. The CDR3 DNA sequence: TGTGCCAGCAGTCATGGCCGGGACAGGGCGACCTACGAGCAGTACTTC. It yields the protein CASSHGRDRATYEQYF.

The table lists this clone with a few counts. V and J are TRBV2 and TRBJ2-2; either TRBD1 or TRBD2 may fit D (6 bases each). V shed 7 bases and J shed 6 bases, with 12 bases lying between them. The CDR3 extends over 13 amino acids. Germline V lookup: CDR1 SNHLY, CDR2 FYNNEI. Here the CDR3 DNA reads TGTGCCAGCATCGTCGGGGGCGCCGGGGAGCTGTTTTTT. Amino acids: CASIVGGAGELFF. Complete variable domain (other parts from reference TRBV2 and TRBJ2-2): EPEVTQTPSHQVTQMGQEVILRCVPISNHLYFYWYRQILGQKVEFLVSFYNNEISEKSEIFDDQFSVERPDGSNFTLKIRSTKLEDSAMYFCASIVGGAGELFFGEGSRLTVL.

The V and J genes are TRBV19 and TRBJ1-2; D possibly corresponds to TRBD1 (5 bases). Trimming took off 5 bases at V and 5 bases at J, with 18 bases between the two ends. The CDR3 spans 15 residues. Germline V CDR1 and CDR2: LNHDA, SQIVND (reference sequence). CDR3 in DNA: TGTGCCAGTAGTCCCGGGCCCACGGGGGATTATGGCTACACCTTC. Encoded protein: CASSPGPTGDYGYTF.

This clone was seen only once. This sequence joins TRBV18 and TRBJ2-5, with TRBD2 as a possible D gene (5 bases). Trimming stripped 1 base from V and 3 bases from J, with 15 bases between. The CDR3 has 16 residues. The germline V gene has CDR1 KGHSH and CDR2 LQKENI. CDR3 in DNA: TGTGCCAGCTCACCACGGCTCGGGGTCGGTAAAGAGACCCAGTACTTC. This translates into CASSPRLGVGKETQYF.

The chain joins TRBV6-5 to TRBJ1-5, with 7 bases lining up with TRBD1. The V segment lost 5 bases and the J segment 0 bases; nucleotides outside the gene matches: 4. This CDR3 is built from 15 residues. Per germline, CDR1 MNHEY and CDR2 SVGAGI. CDR3 DNA: TGTGCCAGCAGTCCGGACAGGACTAGCAATCAGCCCCAGCATTTT. This gives the protein CASSPDRTSNQPQHF.

This clone occurred a few times. This chain connects TRBV4-1 to TRBJ2-3, with 8 bases that match TRBD2. CDR3 length equals 16 residues. CDR1 and CDR2 (germline): MGHRA, YSYEKL. Losses at the gene ends were 1 base for V and 2 bases for J; bases not matched to a gene: 5. The DNA of the CDR3 is TGCGCCAGCAGCCAAGTGAAGCGGGGGACCACAGATACGCAGTATTTT. Amino acid sequence: CASSQVKRGTTDTQYF.

This clone has a single count. This sequence joins TRBV5-1 and TRBJ1-1, with D unresolved. Germline V gene sequence: CDR1 SGHRS, CDR2 YFSETQ. The CDR3 covers 14 residues. Trimming removed 2 bases at V and 3 bases at J, with 11 bases between. The CDR3 DNA follows: TGCGCCAGCAGCTTACGGGGTCCGGACACTGAAGCTTTCTTT. As protein: CASSLRGPDTEAFF. The whole variable domain, filled in from reference TRBV5-1 and TRBJ1-1, reads KAGVTQTPRYLIKTRGQQVTLSCSPISGHRSVSWYQQTPGQGLQFLFEYFSETQRNKGNFPGRFSGRQFSNSRSEMNVSTLELGDSALYLCASSLRGPDTEAFFGQGTRLTVV.

The rearrangement joins TRBV11-2 to TRBJ2-3, with no clear D. V dropped 1 base and J dropped 0 bases, with 2 bases sitting between them. Per the germline V gene, CDR1 is SGHAT and CDR2 is FQNNGV. The CDR3 covers 13 residues. The CDR3: CASSLASTDTQYF. The CDR3 nucleotides read TGTGCCAGCAGCTTAGCTAGCACAGATACGCAGTATTTT.

The CDR3 is CASSFARASNEQYF. The CDR3 DNA sequence: TGTGCCAGCAGTTTCGCCAGGGCGTCGAACGAGCAGTACTTC. The chain recombines TRBV28 with TRBJ2-7; maybe TRBD1 (5 bases). The V end lost 3 bases, the J end lost 5 bases, and 14 bases lay between the germline ends. This CDR3 has 14 residues. Germline lookup yields CDR1 MDHEN and CDR2 SYDVKM.

The chain combines TRBV19 with TRBJ1-2, with TRBD1 matching 7 bases. Germline V lookup: CDR1 LNHDA, CDR2 SQIVND (reference sequence). The CDR3 sequence is 12 residues long. With V trimmed by 8 bases and J by 6 bases, 6 bases remained unmatched. The CDR3 spells CASFYDRDGYTF. In DNA form, the CDR3 reads TGTGCCAGTTTTTACGACAGGGATGGCTACACCTTC. The variable domain in full, with the rest retrieved from reference TRBV19 and TRBJ1-2, is DGGITQSPKYLFRKEGQNVTLSCEQNLNHDAMYWYRQDPGQGLRLIYYSQIVNDFQKGDIAEGYSVSREKKESFPLTVTSAQKNPTAFYLCASFYDRDGYTFGSGTRLTVV.

The chain links TRBV4-2 to TRBJ1-6; 7 nucleotides agree with TRBD1. CDR1 is LGHNA, CDR2 YNFKEQ, per germline. The V gene end was trimmed by 4 bases and the J gene end by 7 bases; junction bases not matched to a gene: 16. The CDR3 totals 18 residues. CDR3 residues: CASSRQGGQGGGNSPLHF. CDR3 sequence (DNA): TGTGCCAGCAGCCGGCAAGGGGGCCAGGGGGGAGGGAATTCACCCCTCCACTTT.